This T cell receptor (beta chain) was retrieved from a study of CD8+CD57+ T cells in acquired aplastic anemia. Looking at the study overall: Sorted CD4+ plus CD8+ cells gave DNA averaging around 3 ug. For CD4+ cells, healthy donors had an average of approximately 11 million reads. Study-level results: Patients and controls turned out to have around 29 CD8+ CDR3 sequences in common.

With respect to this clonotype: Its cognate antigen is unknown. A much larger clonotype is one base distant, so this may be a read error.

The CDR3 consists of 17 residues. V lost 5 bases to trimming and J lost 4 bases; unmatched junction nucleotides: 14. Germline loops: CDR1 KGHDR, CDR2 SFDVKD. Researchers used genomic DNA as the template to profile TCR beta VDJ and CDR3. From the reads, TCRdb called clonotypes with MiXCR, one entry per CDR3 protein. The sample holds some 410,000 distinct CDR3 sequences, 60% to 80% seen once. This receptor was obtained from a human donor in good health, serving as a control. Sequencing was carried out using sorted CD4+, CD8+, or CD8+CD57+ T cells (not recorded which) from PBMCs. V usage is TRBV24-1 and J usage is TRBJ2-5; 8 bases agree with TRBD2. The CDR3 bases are TGTGCCACCAGTGGGACGGATGGCGGGGGGCCGTCAGAGACCCAGTACTTC. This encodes CATSGTDGGGPSETQYF.